One sample yielded the 4 T cell receptor beta chains listed below, sequenced in a study of shared clonotypes between healthy human individuals. CD8 cells classed as naive were CD45RO-negative and positively selected for CCR7, excluding terminally differentiated effector memory CD45RA+ cells. This table comes from immunoSEQ multiplex PCR, and its TCRdb copy is limited to in-frame clones, with some not included. The data show under 1 million clones, 90% to 97% seen once. The sequencing sample was made of naive CD8+ T cells sorted from blood. These receptor sequences come from a man aged 30-40 years in good health.

This chain connects TRBV7-9 to TRBJ2-2; 10 bases line up with TRBD1. This CDR3 is 18 amino acids long. J gave up 3 bases and V 5 bases, and 12 bases lay outside the gene matches. Germline assignment: CDR1 SEHNR and CDR2 FQNEAQ (reference sequence). CDR3 residues: CASSPTLMTGGYTGELFF. The CDR3 DNA follows: TGTGCCAGCAGCCCAACCCTTATGACAGGGGGCTACACCGGGGAGCTGTTTTTT.

This chain links TRBV10-3 with TRBJ1-1, with D possibly TRBD1 on 6 matching bases. CDR3 length: 13 amino acids. V was pared by 10 bases and J by 1 base, with 13 bases between. Germline loops: CDR1 ENHRY, CDR2 SYGVKD. CDR3 residues: CATNSGANTEAFF. CDR3 DNA: TGTGCCACGAATTCAGGGGCGAACACTGAAGCTTTCTTT.

The chain links TRBV29-1 to TRBJ2-7, with 8 nucleotides matching TRBD1. This CDR3 contains 13 residues. Germline V gene lookup returns CDR1 SQVTM and CDR2 ANQGSEA. V shed 3 bases, J shed 5 bases, and the junction held 6 bases outside the gene matches. The CDR3 protein is CSVEVQGAHEQYF. The CDR3 DNA reads as TGCAGCGTTGAGGTTCAGGGGGCCCACGAGCAGTACTTC.

The CDR3 region has the DNA TGCGCCAGCAGCCAAGAAGTCCAGGGCGGCGCTGAAGCTTTCTTT. Translated: CASSQEVQGGAEAFF. The chain recombines TRBV4-1 with TRBJ1-1; the D gene is possibly TRBD1 (5 bases). Germline V gives CDR1 MGHRA, CDR2 YSYEKL. Deletions cut 0 bases from V and 6 bases from J, with 14 bases between. This CDR3 spans 15 amino acids.